This TCR beta chain stems from a study of cytomegalovirus exposure and HLA in healthy donors. The PCR employed 60 Vbeta primers together with 13 Jbeta primers. Produced via immunoSEQ multiplex PCR; TCRdb's table is partial and in-frame only. Of 150,000 to 180,000 clones in the sample, more than 75% are singletons; the top ten hold about 5.6%. The CDR3 length is 14 residues. The ends were cut back, 7 bases at V and 2 bases at J, with 12 bases in the middle. In germline, CDR1 is SNHLY, CDR2 FYNNEI. Study-level results: Presence/absence analyses treated sequencing depth as roughly uniform across donors. Because they were indistinguishable, some V segments, including TRBV6-2 and TRBV6-3, were excluded. A later analysis reportedly found fewer N-insertions in an Asian-associated ancestry cluster than the approximately 730-donor mean.

On this clone itself: The antigen is unknown.

The chain has TRBV2 and TRBJ1-5; D not certain. This sequence originates from a middle-aged woman in good health and CMV-seropositive. Sequenced material: PBMCs. The CDR3 bases are TGTGCCAGCAAGGTGAGCGGGGGCAATCAGCCCCAGCATTTT. Its translation: CASKVSGGNQPQHF.